This T cell receptor beta chain comes out of a study of lymphopenia after photon versus proton radiotherapy. About this clone: Antigen unknown.

General study findings and limits: Proton therapy kept repertoires fairly stable, unlike photons, which gained effector/memory cells. Post-nadir TCR diversity decline inversely tracked overall survival among those who died.

Losses at the gene ends were 4 bases for V and 3 bases for J; bases not matched to a gene: 6. The CDR3 is 15 amino acids. Germline V gene lookup returns CDR1 LGHNA and CDR2 YSLEER. TCRdb keeps only in-frame clones here, not all; method: immunoSEQ multiplex PCR. The data contain about 26,000 clones, around four fifths of them singletons. The sequence was collected from a woman in her forties or fifties with pancreatic cancer. The V call is TRBV4-3, the J call TRBJ2-3; 8 bases agree with TRBD2. This sample comprised peripheral blood, obtained from a patient treated with photon-based radiotherapy. CDR3 amino acids: CASSLSGSGTDTQYF. CDR3 coding DNA: TGCGCCAGCAGCCTCAGCGGGAGCGGGACAGATACGCAGTATTTT.